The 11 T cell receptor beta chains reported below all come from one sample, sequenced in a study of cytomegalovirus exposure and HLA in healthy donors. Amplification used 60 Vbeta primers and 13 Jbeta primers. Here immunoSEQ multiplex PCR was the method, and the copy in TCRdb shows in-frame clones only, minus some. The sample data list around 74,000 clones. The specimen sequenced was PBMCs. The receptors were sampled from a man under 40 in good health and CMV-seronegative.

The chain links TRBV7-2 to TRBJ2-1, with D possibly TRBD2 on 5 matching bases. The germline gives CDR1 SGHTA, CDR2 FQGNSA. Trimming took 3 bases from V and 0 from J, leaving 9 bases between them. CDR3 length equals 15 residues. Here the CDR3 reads CASSLWENSYNEQFF. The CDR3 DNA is TGTGCCAGCAGCTTGTGGGAGAACTCCTACAATGAGCAGTTCTTC.

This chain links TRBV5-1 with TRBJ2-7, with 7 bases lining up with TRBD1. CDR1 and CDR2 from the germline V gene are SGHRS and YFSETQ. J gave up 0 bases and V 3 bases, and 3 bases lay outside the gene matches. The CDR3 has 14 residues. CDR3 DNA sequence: TGCGCCAGCAGCTCCGGGACAGACTCCTACGAGCAGTACTTC. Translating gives CASSSGTDSYEQYF.

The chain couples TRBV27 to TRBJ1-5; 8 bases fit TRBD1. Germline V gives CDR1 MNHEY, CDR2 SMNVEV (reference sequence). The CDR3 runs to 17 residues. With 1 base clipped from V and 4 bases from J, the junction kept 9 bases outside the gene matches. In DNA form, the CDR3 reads TGTGCCAGCAGTTTATATTGGGTAGGACAGGGTAATCAGCCCCAGCATTTT. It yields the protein CASSLYWVGQGNQPQHF.

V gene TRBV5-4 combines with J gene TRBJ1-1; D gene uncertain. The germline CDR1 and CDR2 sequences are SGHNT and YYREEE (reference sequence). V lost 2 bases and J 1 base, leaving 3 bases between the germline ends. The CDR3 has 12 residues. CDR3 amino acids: CASSFGNTEAFF. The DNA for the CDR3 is TGTGCCAGCAGCTTCGGGAACACTGAAGCTTTCTTT.

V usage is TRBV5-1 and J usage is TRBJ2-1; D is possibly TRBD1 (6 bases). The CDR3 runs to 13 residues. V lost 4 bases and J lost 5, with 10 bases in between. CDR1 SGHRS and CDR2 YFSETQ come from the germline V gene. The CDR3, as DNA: TGCGCCAGCAGCCAAGGACAGAACAATGAGCAGTTCTTC. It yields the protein CASSQGQNNEQFF.

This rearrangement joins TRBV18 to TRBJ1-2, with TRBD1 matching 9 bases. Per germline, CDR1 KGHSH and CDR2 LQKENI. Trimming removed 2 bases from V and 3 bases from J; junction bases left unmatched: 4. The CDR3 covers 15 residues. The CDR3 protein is CASSPTGGGDYGYTF. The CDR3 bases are TGTGCCAGCTCACCAACAGGGGGCGGCGACTATGGCTACACCTTC.

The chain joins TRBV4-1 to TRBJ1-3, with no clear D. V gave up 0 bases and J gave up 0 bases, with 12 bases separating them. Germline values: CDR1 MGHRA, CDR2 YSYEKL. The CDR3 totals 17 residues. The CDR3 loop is CASSQDGQAFSGNTIYF. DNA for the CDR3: TGCGCCAGCAGCCAAGATGGGCAGGCCTTCTCTGGAAACACCATATATTTT.

CDR3 sequence: CASSEWHGAEAFF. CDR3 sequence (DNA): TGTGCCAGCAGCGAGTGGCACGGGGCTGAAGCTTTCTTT. The chain uses TRBV6-5 and TRBJ1-1, with D uncertain. V was pared by 6 bases and J by 6 bases, with 14 bases between. Germline CDR1 reads MNHEY; CDR2 reads SVGAGI. The CDR3 runs 13 residues.

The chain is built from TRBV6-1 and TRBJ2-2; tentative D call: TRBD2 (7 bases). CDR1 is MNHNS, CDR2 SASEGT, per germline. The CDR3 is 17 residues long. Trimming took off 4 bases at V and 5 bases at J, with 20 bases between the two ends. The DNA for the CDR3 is TGTGCCAGCAGTGCCGGGGGGCAGGGGAGGAAAACCGGGGAGCTGTTTTTT. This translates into CASSAGGQGRKTGELFF.

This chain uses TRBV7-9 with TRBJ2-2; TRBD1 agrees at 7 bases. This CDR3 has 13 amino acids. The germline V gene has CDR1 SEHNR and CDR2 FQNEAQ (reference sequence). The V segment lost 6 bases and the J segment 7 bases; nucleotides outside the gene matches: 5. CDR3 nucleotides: TGTGCCAGCAGTTATTACAGGGGCGGGGAGCTGTTTTTT. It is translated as CASSYYRGGELFF.

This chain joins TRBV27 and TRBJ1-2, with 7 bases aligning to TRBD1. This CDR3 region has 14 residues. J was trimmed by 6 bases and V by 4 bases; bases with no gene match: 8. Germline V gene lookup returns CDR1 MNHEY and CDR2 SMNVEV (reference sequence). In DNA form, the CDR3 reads TGTGCCAGCAGTTCCGTGACGACAGGGAATGGCTACACCTTC. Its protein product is CASSSVTTGNGYTF.